The sample holds a few counts of the clone carrying this TCR beta chain. An end of the junction differs from the germline gene, which may be a read error. The source of the sample is a study of blood T cells in healthy people across ages. Primers used in a second PCR of about 6 to 12 cycles were a sample-barcoded 5' primer and a J-beta primer mix. TCRdb ran MiXCR on the 5' RACE reads and lists one entry per CDR3 protein. The sample comprises roughly 800,000 distinct CDR3 sequences, 20% to 30% of which are singletons, and approximately 2.9% rests with the top ten. Germline CDR1 reads KGHDR; CDR2 reads SFDVKD. CDR3 length: 12 residues. These data also formed part of another study, on T cells of mothers and their children.

This TCR was recovered from a boy younger than 18 in good health. Material for sequencing was blood. The chain carries TRBV24-1 and TRBJ2-3; 9 bases are shared with TRBD2. In DNA form, the CDR3 reads TGTGCCACCAGTGATACGAGCGGGGGGCGTGAGTTT. This translates into CATSDTSGGREF.